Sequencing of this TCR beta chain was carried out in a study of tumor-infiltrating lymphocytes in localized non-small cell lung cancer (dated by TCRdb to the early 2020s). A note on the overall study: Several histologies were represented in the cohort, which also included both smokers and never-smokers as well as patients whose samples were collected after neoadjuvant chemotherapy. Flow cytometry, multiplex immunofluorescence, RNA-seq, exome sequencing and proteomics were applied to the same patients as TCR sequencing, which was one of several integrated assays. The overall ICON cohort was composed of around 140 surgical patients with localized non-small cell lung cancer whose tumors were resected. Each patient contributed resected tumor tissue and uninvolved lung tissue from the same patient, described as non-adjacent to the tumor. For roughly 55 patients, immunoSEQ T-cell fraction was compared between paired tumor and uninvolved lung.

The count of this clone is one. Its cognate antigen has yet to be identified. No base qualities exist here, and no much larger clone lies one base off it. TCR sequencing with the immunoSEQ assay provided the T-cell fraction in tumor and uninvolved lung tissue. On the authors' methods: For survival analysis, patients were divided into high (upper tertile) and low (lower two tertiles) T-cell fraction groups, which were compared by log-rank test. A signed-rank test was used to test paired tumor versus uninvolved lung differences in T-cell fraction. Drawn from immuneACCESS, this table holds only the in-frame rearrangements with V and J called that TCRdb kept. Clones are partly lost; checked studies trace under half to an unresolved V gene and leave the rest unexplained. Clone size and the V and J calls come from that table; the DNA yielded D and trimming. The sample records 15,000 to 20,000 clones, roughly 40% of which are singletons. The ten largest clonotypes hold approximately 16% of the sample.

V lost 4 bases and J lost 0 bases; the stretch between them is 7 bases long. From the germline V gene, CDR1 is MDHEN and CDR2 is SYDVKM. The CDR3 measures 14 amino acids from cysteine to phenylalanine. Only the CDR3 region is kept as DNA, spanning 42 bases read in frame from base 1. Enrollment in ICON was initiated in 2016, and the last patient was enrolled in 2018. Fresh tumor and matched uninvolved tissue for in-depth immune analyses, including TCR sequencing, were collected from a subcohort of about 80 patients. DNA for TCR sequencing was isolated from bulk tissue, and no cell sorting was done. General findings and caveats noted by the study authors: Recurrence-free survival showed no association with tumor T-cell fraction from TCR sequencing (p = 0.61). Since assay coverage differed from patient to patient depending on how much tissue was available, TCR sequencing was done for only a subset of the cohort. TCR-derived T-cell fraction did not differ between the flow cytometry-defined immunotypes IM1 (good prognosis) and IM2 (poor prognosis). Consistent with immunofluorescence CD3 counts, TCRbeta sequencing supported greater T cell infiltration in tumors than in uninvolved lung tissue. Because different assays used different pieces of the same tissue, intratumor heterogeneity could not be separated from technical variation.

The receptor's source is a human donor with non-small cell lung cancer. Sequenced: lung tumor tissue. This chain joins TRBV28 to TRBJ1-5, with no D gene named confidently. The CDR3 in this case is CASSSADSNQPQHF. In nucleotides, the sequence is TGTGCCAGCAGTTCCGCAGATAGCAATCAGCCCCAGCATTTT.